The TCR beta chain under discussion was sequenced for a study of CD8+CD57+ T cells in acquired aplastic anemia. This clonotype was counted many times. This CDR3 is 14 amino acids long. Deletions cut 2 bases from V and 0 bases from J, with 5 bases between. Per the germline V gene, CDR1 is LNHNV and CDR2 is YYDKDF (reference sequence). Genomic DNA, serving as template, underwent TCR beta VDJ and CDR3 profiling. TCRdb ran MiXCR on the reads and lists one entry per CDR3 protein. The sample consists of about 160,000 distinct CDR3 sequences, about 48% of them appearing once. The source is a human donor in good health. The rearrangement uses TRBV15 and TRBJ1-3; no definite D call. What was sequenced was sorted CD4+, CD8+, or CD8+CD57+ T cells (not recorded which) from PBMCs. CDR3 sequence reads: CATSRRGSGNTIYF. As DNA, the CDR3 is TGTGCCACCAGCAGACGAGGCTCTGGAAACACCATATATTTT.